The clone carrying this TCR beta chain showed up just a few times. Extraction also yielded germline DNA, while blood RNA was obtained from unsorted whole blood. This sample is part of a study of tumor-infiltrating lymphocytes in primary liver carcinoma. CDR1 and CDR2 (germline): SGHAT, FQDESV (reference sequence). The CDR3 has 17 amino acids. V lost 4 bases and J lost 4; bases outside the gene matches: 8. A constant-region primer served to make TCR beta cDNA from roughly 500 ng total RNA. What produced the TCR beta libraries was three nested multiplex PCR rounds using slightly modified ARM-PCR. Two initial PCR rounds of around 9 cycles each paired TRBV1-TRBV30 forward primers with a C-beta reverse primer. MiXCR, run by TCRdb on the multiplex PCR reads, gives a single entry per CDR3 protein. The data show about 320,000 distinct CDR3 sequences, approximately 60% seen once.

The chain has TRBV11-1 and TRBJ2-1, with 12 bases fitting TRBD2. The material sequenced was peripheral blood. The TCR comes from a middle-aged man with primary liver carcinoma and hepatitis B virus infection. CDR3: CASSSVGGLAGYNEQFF. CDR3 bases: TGTGCCAGCAGCTCAGTAGGCGGACTAGCGGGATACAATGAGCAGTTCTTC.